The clone carrying this TCR beta chain was counted a single time. The target antigen is unknown. The sample belongs to a study of cytomegalovirus exposure and HLA in healthy donors. Overall study context: For the roughly 390 genotyped donors, roughly 81% fell within the Caucasian-associated ancestry cluster.

Germline V gene lookup returns CDR1 MNHEY and CDR2 SMNVEV (reference sequence). V lost 4 bases to trimming and J lost 5 bases; unmatched junction nucleotides: 6. The CDR3 extends over 15 amino acids. The PCR had 60 Vbeta and 13 Jbeta primers. Profiling relied on immunoSEQ multiplex PCR, and the TCRdb table lists in-frame clones only, not all of them. The sample has about 190,000 clones; approximately 70% are singletons. Study conclusions and caveats: The authors excluded some V segments, including TRBV6-2 and TRBV6-3, as indistinguishable. Evidence from a later analysis indicated that most CMV-associated TCR beta chains looked HLA-restricted. Among TCR beta chains of equal frequency, HLA-associated ones were more clonally expanded in a later analysis.

The sequence derives from a woman aged 30 to 39 in good health and CMV-seropositive. The chain uses TRBV27 and TRBJ2-1; 9 nucleotides align to TRBD2. Sequenced sample: PBMCs. CDR3 loop: CASSSRLAGNNEQFF. In DNA form, the CDR3 reads TGTGCCAGCAGTTCCCGCCTAGCGGGGAACAATGAGCAGTTCTTC.